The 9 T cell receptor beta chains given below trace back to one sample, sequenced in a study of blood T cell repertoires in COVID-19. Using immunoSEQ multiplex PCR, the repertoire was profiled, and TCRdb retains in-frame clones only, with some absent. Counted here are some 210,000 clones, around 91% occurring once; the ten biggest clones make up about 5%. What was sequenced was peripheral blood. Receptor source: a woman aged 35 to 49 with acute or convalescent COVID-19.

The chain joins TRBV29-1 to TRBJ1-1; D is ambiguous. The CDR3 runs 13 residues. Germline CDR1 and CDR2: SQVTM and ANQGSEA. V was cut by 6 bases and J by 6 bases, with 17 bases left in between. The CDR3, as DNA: TGCAGCGTGGCGGCTCAGGCGGGAGCTGAAGCTTTCTTT. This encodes CSVAAQAGAEAFF.

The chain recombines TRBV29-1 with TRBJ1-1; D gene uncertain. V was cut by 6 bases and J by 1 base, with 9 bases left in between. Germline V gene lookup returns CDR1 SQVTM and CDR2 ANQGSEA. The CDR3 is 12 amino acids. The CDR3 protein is CSVARQNTEAFF. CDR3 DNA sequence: TGCAGCGTGGCTCGACAGAACACTGAAGCTTTCTTT.

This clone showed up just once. CDR3 protein: CASSFQQGTTEAFF. CDR3 bases: TGTGCCAGCAGTTTCCAGCAGGGGACCACTGAAGCTTTCTTT. V and J are TRBV27 and TRBJ1-1; TRBD1 is a possible D gene (6 bases). The CDR3 runs 14 residues. Deletions cut 3 bases from V and 4 bases from J, with 12 bases between. Germline-derived CDR1 and CDR2 are MNHEY and SMNVEV (reference sequence).

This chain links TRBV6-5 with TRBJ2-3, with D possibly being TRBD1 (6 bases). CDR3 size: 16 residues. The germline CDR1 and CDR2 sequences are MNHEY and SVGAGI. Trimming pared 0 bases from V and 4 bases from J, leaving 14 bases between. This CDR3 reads CASSYSGGRQSDTQYF. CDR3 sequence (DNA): TGTGCCAGCAGTTACTCAGGGGGAAGACAATCAGATACGCAGTATTTT.

As DNA, the CDR3 is TGTGCCAGCAGCTCCGGACACTACGAGCAGTACGTC. As protein: CASSSGHYEQYV. This chain connects TRBV5-6 to TRBJ2-7; weak D call: TRBD1 (5 bases). In germline, CDR1 is SGHDT, CDR2 YYEEEE. The CDR3 is 12 amino acids. Trimming pared 3 bases from V and 3 bases from J, leaving 7 bases between.

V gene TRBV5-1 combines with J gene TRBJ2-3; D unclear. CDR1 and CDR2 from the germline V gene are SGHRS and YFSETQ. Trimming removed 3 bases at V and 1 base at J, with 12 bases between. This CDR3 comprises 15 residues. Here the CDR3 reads CASSSLSSGTDTQYF. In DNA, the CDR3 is TGCGCCAGCAGCTCCCTTTCGTCGGGCACAGATACGCAGTATTTT.

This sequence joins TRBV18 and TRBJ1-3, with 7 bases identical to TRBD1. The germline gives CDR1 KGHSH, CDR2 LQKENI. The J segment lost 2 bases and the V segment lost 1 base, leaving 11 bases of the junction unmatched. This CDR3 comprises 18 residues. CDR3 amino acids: CASSPLRTGAGTGNTIYF. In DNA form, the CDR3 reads TGTGCCAGCTCACCACTACGAACAGGGGCTGGGACTGGAAACACCATATATTTT.

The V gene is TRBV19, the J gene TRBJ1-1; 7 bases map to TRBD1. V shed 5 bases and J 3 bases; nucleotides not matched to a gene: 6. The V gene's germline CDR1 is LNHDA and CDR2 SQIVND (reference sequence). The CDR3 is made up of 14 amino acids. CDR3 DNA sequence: TGTGCCAGTAGTCGGACAGGTGCAGACACTGAAGCTTTCTTT. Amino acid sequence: CASSRTGADTEAFF. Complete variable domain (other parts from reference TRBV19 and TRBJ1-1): DGGITQSPKYLFRKEGQNVTLSCEQNLNHDAMYWYRQDPGQGLRLIYYSQIVNDFQKGDIAEGYSVSREKKESFPLTVTSAQKNPTAFYLCASSRTGADTEAFFGQGTRLTVV.

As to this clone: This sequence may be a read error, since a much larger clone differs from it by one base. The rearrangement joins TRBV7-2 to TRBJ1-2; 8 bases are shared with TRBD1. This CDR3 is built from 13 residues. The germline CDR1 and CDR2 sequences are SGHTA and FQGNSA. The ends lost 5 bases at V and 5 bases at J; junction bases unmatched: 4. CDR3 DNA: TGTGCCAGCAGCCCCACAGGGGGGTATGGCTACACCTTC. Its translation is CASSPTGGYGYTF.